This TCR beta chain originates from a study of blood T cell repertoires in COVID-19. Overall study context: Whether acute or convalescent, the COVID-19 samples came from the United States, Italy and Spain. T cells, B-cell-depleted T cells, or PBMCs provided the cDNA or gDNA that served as material.

As handled by the study authors: Amplifying reference gene primers gave estimates of nucleated cell counts. Assay used: immunoSEQ multiplex PCR; TCRdb lists only in-frame clones, some missing. V and J calls and clone size are copied from that table; D and trimming were computed from the DNA. Here the sample spans 15,000 to 25,000 clones, 93% being singletons. The CDR3 runs to 13 residues. Germline values: CDR1 MDHEN, CDR2 SYDVKM. The ends were cut back, 6 bases at V and 5 bases at J, with 13 bases in the middle. This clone has only one observation. Sequences were obtained from peripheral blood. J is TRBJ2-5 and V is TRBV28, with D possibly being TRBD2 (6 bases). This TCR was sampled from a woman aged 45-65 years with active COVID-19. The CDR3 spells CASRIGSSETQYF. The CDR3 DNA reads TGTGCCAGCAGGATCGGGAGTAGTGAGACCCAGTACTTC.